This T cell receptor beta chain is from a study of cytomegalovirus exposure and HLA in healthy donors. General study results and limits: The investigators catalogued 164 TCR beta chains as cytomegalovirus-associated.

This clone was detected once. Antigen specificity is unknown. Amplification used 60 Vbeta primers and 13 Jbeta primers. This table comes from immunoSEQ multiplex PCR, and its TCRdb copy is limited to in-frame clones, with some not included. The table shows approximately 110,000 clones, with approximately 70% occurring only once. The CDR3 loop spans 19 amino acids. The V gene's germline CDR1 is SGHRS and CDR2 YFSETQ. The germline V and J ends were trimmed by 5 bases and 0 bases, with 21 bases remaining between them. The receptor's source is a man aged 35-49 years in good health and CMV-seronegative. The chain combines TRBV5-1 with TRBJ2-6, with D possibly matching TRBD2 (6 bases). Sequencing was carried out using PBMCs. The CDR3 spells CASREQPGRTLSGANVLTF. CDR3 DNA: TGCGCCAGCAGGGAGCAACCAGGGAGGACACTCTCTGGGGCCAACGTCCTGACTTTC.